These 15 T cell receptor beta chains were sequenced from one sample in a study of T cells in tuberculosis. Libraries were prepared by immunoSEQ multiplex PCR; TCRdb keeps only in-frame clonotypes and omits some of them. The sample shows about 36,000 clones, 85% to 95% of them seen only once. Sequencing was carried out using PBMCs. These receptors were obtained from a donor aged 10-29 years with latent tuberculosis or without tuberculosis infection.

This rearrangement joins TRBV10-3 to TRBJ1-2, with a possible D match to TRBD1 (6 bases). CDR1 is ENHRY and CDR2 is SYGVKD in the germline V gene. Trimming took 4 bases from V and 4 from J, leaving 13 bases between them. The CDR3 length is 14 residues. The CDR3 region is CAISGHGGPYGYTF. DNA for the CDR3: TGTGCCATCAGTGGACATGGGGGCCCCTATGGCTACACCTTC.

The gene calls are TRBV5-1 and TRBJ2-3; 13 nucleotides agree with TRBD2. Per the germline V gene, CDR1 is SGHRS and CDR2 is YFSETQ. The V gene end was trimmed by 6 bases and the J gene end by 3 bases; junction bases not matched to a gene: 7. The CDR3 contains 16 residues. CDR3 bases: TGCGCCAGCAACCAGAAACTAGCGGGGGGGACAGATACGCAGTATTTT. It is translated as CASNQKLAGGTDTQYF.

The rearrangement uses TRBV7-3 and TRBJ2-7; D ambiguous. V was shortened by 2 bases and J by 6 bases, with 11 bases between the two germline ends. This CDR3 has 13 residues. The germline gives CDR1 SGHTA, CDR2 FQGTGA. CDR3 nucleotide sequence: TGTGCCAGCAGCTTATCAGGCACGCTCGAGCAGTACTTC. It yields the protein CASSLSGTLEQYF.

The CDR3: CASSEGLVDTEAFF. The CDR3 DNA sequence: TGTGCCAGCAGTGAGGGCCTCGTTGACACTGAAGCTTTCTTT. The gene calls are TRBV6-1 and TRBJ1-1, with D uncertain. Germline V lookup: CDR1 MNHNS, CDR2 SASEGT. Trimming took 3 bases from V and 3 from J, leaving 11 bases between them. The length of the CDR3 is 14 residues.

This clone was recorded once. This chain links TRBV9 with TRBJ2-7; 10 bases fit TRBD2. This CDR3 has 17 amino acids. Losses at the gene ends were 3 bases for V and 4 bases for J; bases not matched to a gene: 13. CDR1 is SGDLS, CDR2 YYNGEE, per germline. The CDR3 nucleotides read TGTGCCAGCAGCGAGGGGCCGGGGAGCGGGGGGGTGTACGAGCAGTACTTC. Protein: CASSEGPGSGGVYEQYF. The whole variable domain, filled in from reference TRBV9 and TRBJ2-7, reads DSGVTQTPKHLITATGQRVTLRCSPRSGDLSVYWYQQSLDQGLQFLIQYYNGEERAKGNILERFSAQQFPDLHSELNLSSLELGDSALYFCASSEGPGSGGVYEQYFGPGTRLTVT.

The chain links TRBV18 to TRBJ1-4; TRBD1 aligns across 7 bases. The V gene end was trimmed by 3 bases and the J gene end by 5 bases; junction bases not matched to a gene: 3. Germline V gene data show CDR1 as KGHSH and CDR2 as LQKENI. This CDR3 is built from 14 residues. In DNA form, the CDR3 reads TGTGCCAGCTCACCCCGGGACAGAAATGAAAAACTGTTTTTT. Residues: CASSPRDRNEKLFF.

The gene calls are TRBV7-2 and TRBJ2-3, with D possibly being TRBD1 (6 bases). The ends were cut back, 4 bases at V and 0 bases at J, with 11 bases in the middle. Germline V gives CDR1 SGHTA, CDR2 FQGNSA. This CDR3 contains 15 residues. Here the CDR3 reads CASSSQGMSTDTQYF. The CDR3 nucleotides read TGTGCCAGCAGCTCTCAGGGGATGAGCACAGATACGCAGTATTTT.

The chain employs TRBV5-6 and TRBJ1-5; no reliable D call. Trimming left V 0 bases short and J 3 bases short, with 7 bases between. CDR1 is SGHDT and CDR2 is YYEEEE in the germline V gene. The CDR3 length is 14 residues. CDR3 nucleotides: TGTGCCAGCAGCTTGGGGGGAGTCAATCAGCCCCAGCATTTT. Amino acid sequence: CASSLGGVNQPQHF.

The V gene is TRBV19, the J gene TRBJ1-6, with 8 bases aligning to TRBD1. The V segment lost 5 bases and the J segment 8 bases; nucleotides outside the gene matches: 2. CDR1 is LNHDA, CDR2 SQIVND, per germline (reference sequence). This CDR3 is 13 amino acids long. The CDR3 reads CASSGTGDSPLHF. DNA for the CDR3: TGTGCCAGTAGTGGGACAGGAGATTCACCCCTCCACTTT.

The V gene is TRBV19, the J gene TRBJ1-5; D is uncertain. V was cut by 6 bases and J by 0 bases, with 6 bases left in between. Germline CDR1 and CDR2: LNHDA and SQIVND (reference sequence). The CDR3 loop spans 13 amino acids. For the CDR3, the DNA is TGTGCCAGTAGCCTAGATAGCAATCAGCCCCAGCATTTT. Its translation: CASSLDSNQPQHF.

The chain combines TRBV10-3 with TRBJ1-2, with no clear D. The CDR3 length is 14 residues. V lost 4 bases to trimming and J lost 6 bases, with 15 bases between them. From germline, CDR1 is ENHRY and CDR2 SYGVKD. The CDR3 region is CAISGGDPSDGYTF. The CDR3 DNA reads as TGTGCCATCAGTGGAGGCGACCCCAGCGATGGCTACACCTTC.

V usage is TRBV5-1 and J usage is TRBJ2-3; 8 bases are a match to TRBD2. This CDR3 has 15 amino acids. The trim removed 4 bases at V and 5 bases at J, leaving 9 bases unmatched. CDR1 and CDR2 (germline): SGHRS, YFSETQ. The CDR3 is CASSSTRGVLDTQYF. In DNA, the CDR3 is TGCGCCAGCAGCAGTACGCGGGGGGTCCTAGATACGCAGTATTTT.

This clone was counted a single time. The chain joins TRBV4-1 to TRBJ2-7; 9 nucleotides line up with TRBD1. Trimming took 4 bases from V and 6 from J; bases not matched to a gene: 7. Germline V gene data show CDR1 as MGHRA and CDR2 as YSYEKL. This CDR3 region has 14 residues. In nucleotides, the CDR3 is TGCGCCAGCAGCCGCGGGACAGGGCGCACCGAGCAGTACTTC. Its translation: CASSRGTGRTEQYF.

The chain couples TRBV5-6 to TRBJ1-5, with D unclear. Trimming left V 2 bases short and J 3 bases short, with 9 bases between. CDR1 and CDR2 (germline): SGHDT, YYEEEE. The CDR3 has 14 residues. The CDR3 protein is CASSFFGDNQPQHF. CDR3 bases: TGTGCCAGCAGCTTTTTCGGGGACAATCAGCCCCAGCATTTT.

The chain is built from TRBV29-1 and TRBJ2-1; maybe TRBD2 (6 bases). V was trimmed by 4 bases and J by 4 bases, leaving 8 bases between them. Germline V gene sequence: CDR1 SQVTM, CDR2 ANQGSEA. The CDR3 is 12 amino acids. CDR3 amino acids: CSVGGAYNEQFF. The CDR3 coding sequence is TGCAGCGTTGGCGGGGCTTACAATGAGCAGTTCTTC.